This T cell receptor beta chain is drawn from a study of blood T cell repertoires in COVID-19. About the study: Sample material is recorded as cDNA or gDNA derived from T cells, B-cell-depleted T cells, or PBMCs.

Clones were sequenced by immunoSEQ multiplex PCR, and TCRdb holds only the in-frame ones, with some missing. The sample has about 150,000 clones; about 72% are singletons. CDR3 length equals 15 residues. V lost 6 bases to trimming and J lost 2 bases; unmatched junction nucleotides: 5. Germline V CDR1 and CDR2: MNHEY, SVGAGI. The sequence derives from a man in his 60s who had recovered from COVID-19. This chain links TRBV6-5 with TRBJ1-5, with TRBD1 identical over 9 bases. The specimen sequenced was peripheral blood. CDR3 in amino acids: CASRDRDRGNQPQHF. The CDR3 DNA reads TGTGCCAGCAGGGACCGGGACAGGGGCAATCAGCCCCAGCATTTT.